The 29 T cell receptor beta chains below all came from one sample that was sequenced in a study of tumor and adjacent non-tumor tissue in lung cancer listed by TCRdb under 2018. RNA was extracted from bulk unsorted tissue and checked for quality with a NanoDrop ND-1000 and an Agilent 2100. Library preparation used multiplex PCR. Sequenced using an Illumina HiSeq 2500. TCRbeta libraries were constructed through three rounds of nested PCR with primers (Table S4) according to protocols adapted from ARM-PCR. TCRdb passed the public sequencing reads through fastp at Q25 and MiXCR, retaining productive beta sequences. Duplicate CDR3 protein sequences are folded into a single record with the most common DNA and genes. In all, the sample holds around 200,000 distinct CDR3 sequences, and about two thirds of those were seen once. Under 30% of the sample is taken by the ten largest. Sequencing used lung tumor tissue. The receptors come from a man aged 60 to 69 with non-small cell lung cancer.

Points on this clonotype: One end of the junction is discordant with germline, which a read error may explain. This sequence joins TRBV5-1 and TRBJ2-6, with 8 nucleotides matching TRBD2. Germline V lookup: CDR1 SGHRS, CDR2 YFSETQ. The CDR3 length is 17 residues. CDR3 sequence: CASRLALAGSGANVLTF. The CDR3 DNA reads as TGCGCCAGCAGATTGGCCCTAGCGGGCTCTGGGGCCAACGTCCTGACTTTC.

Details on this clonotype: At one end the junction does not follow the germline gene, possibly because of a read error. Here the CDR3 reads CSADGSSYNEQFF. The CDR3 DNA reads TGCAGTGCTGACGGATCCTCCTACAATGAACAGTTCTTC. This rearrangement joins TRBV20-1 to TRBJ2-1; no reliable D call. Germline-derived CDR1 and CDR2 are DFQATT and SNEGSKA (reference sequence). This CDR3 region has 13 residues.

This clonotype has ten or more counts. This chain links TRBV11-2 with TRBJ1-1; 11 bases are a match to TRBD1. The V segment lost 6 bases and the J segment 11 bases; nucleotides outside the gene matches: 8. CDR1 SGHAT and CDR2 FQNNGV come from the germline V gene. The CDR3 contains 13 residues. The chain's CDR3 is CASRSGQGAWAFF. As DNA, the CDR3 is TGTGCCAGCAGATCCGGACAGGGGGCTTGGGCTTTCTTT.

In its sample, this clonotype was seen a few times. The CDR3 does not close with the conserved phenylalanine or tryptophan, likely indicating a read error. Because the CDR3's place on the DNA is in doubt, the DNA is left out and the CDR3 is given as listed by TCRdb. The chain links TRBV20-1 to TRBJ1-6; no check of the table's D call, TRBD1, against the DNA was made. The CDR3 spans 13 residues, counting both ends. The germline V gene has CDR1 DFQATT and CDR2 SNEGSKA (reference sequence). This CDR3 reads CSATLTGASPLHY.

V usage is TRBV12-3 or TRBV12-4 and J usage is TRBJ1-5, with 7 bases lining up with TRBD1. Trimming took 8 bases from V and 9 from J; bases not matched to a gene: 13. This CDR3 is 14 amino acids long. CDR3 nucleotides: TGTGCCAGCGGTCCGACAGGGTTGGATCGGCCCCAGCATTTT. Its translation: CASGPTGLDRPQHF.

A note on this clonotype: An end of the junction does not agree with germline; a read error may underlie this. The gene calls are TRBV5-6 and TRBJ1-1; D gene uncertain. The germline gives CDR1 SGHDT, CDR2 YYEEEE. The CDR3 spans 13 residues. CDR3 coding DNA: TGTGCCAACAGCTTCGCCCGGGGCACTGAAGCTTTCTTT. Its translation is CANSFARGTEAFF.

This clonotype was detected ten times or more. One junction end disagrees with the germline gene, perhaps due to a read error. The chain is built from TRBV12-3 or TRBV12-4 and TRBJ1-5; no reliable D call. CDR3 length: 13 residues. The CDR3 DNA is TGTGCCAGCAGATTAGGACGGGATCAGCCCCAGCATTTT. It codes for CASRLGRDQPQHF.

The chain recombines TRBV12-3 or TRBV12-4 with TRBJ2-7; perhaps TRBD1 as D (6 bases). The CDR3 totals 14 residues. Trimming removed 6 bases from V and 3 bases from J, with 15 bases in between. The CDR3 loop is CASSPQGTIYEQYF. DNA for the CDR3: TGTGCCAGCAGCCCCCAGGGGACGATCTACGAGCAGTACTTC.

Many counts were recorded for this clonotype. The V and J genes are TRBV20-1 and TRBJ2-7; D might be TRBD2 (6 bases). CDR3 size: 12 residues. V shed 3 bases and J shed 2 bases, with 8 bases lying between them. Germline CDR1 and CDR2: DFQATT and SNEGSKA (reference sequence). CDR3 DNA: TGCAGTGCTAGTCGCGGGGCCTACGAGCAGTACTTC. Translation gives CSASRGAYEQYF.

V and J are TRBV12-3 or TRBV12-4 and TRBJ1-2; D is possibly TRBD1 (6 bases). CDR3 size: 13 residues. Trimming stripped 6 bases from V and 8 bases from J, with 16 bases between. The CDR3 coding sequence is TGTGCCAGCAGCCCTTCGGGGGCCGCGGGCTACACCTTC. Translated: CASSPSGAAGYTF.

Comment on this clonotype: A much larger clone sits a single nucleotide away, making a read error possible. The gene calls are TRBV4-2 and TRBJ1-4, with D possibly being TRBD1 (5 bases). The CDR3 is made up of 15 amino acids. CDR1 is LGHNA and CDR2 is YNFKEQ in the germline V gene. CDR3 sequence reads: CASSQGDVGREKQFF. For the CDR3, the DNA is TGTGCCAGCAGCCAAGGGGACGTAGGTCGGGAAAAACAGTTTTTT.

The CDR3 DNA follows: TGTGCCAGCAGCTCCATAATAGGGGGGCCAAGGGAGACCCAGTACTTC. Translation gives CASSSIIGGPRETQYF. This chain links TRBV11-2 with TRBJ2-5, with D perhaps assigned TRBD1 or TRBD2 (6 bases each). The CDR3 has 16 residues. V was shortened by 4 bases and J by 5 bases, with 20 bases between the two germline ends. CDR1 is SGHAT and CDR2 is FQNNGV in the germline V gene.

On this clonotype: Sequence at one end of the junction differs from germline and may be a read error. The chain is built from TRBV28 and TRBJ2-2; possibly TRBD2 for D (5 bases). Germline V CDR1 and CDR2: MDHEN, SYDVKM. This CDR3 comprises 15 residues. The DNA of the CDR3 is TGTGCCAGCAGAGAGGCTAGACCGAACACCGGGGATCTGTTTTTT. It codes for CASREARPNTGDLFF.

Comments on this clonotype: This could be a read error, since a much larger clone is one nucleotide away. The chain joins TRBV5-1 to TRBJ2-6, with D unclear. Germline lookup yields CDR1 SGHRS and CDR2 YFSETQ. CDR3 length: 15 residues. The DNA of the CDR3 is TGCGCCAGCAGCTCTCAAAACTCTGGGACCAACGTCCTGACTTTC. Its protein is CASSSQNSGTNVLTF. Full variable domain (missing parts from reference TRBV5-1 and TRBJ2-6): KAGVTQTPRYLIKTRGQQVTLSCSPISGHRSVSWYQQTPGQGLQFLFEYFSETQRNKGNFPGRFSGRQFSNSRSEMNVSTLELGDSALYLCASSSQNSGTNVLTFGAGSRLTVL.

The chain couples TRBV6-1 to TRBJ2-2; 10 nucleotides align to TRBD2. Unmatched junction bases numbered 9, after V lost 10 bases and J lost 4 bases. The CDR3 runs 15 residues. In germline, CDR1 is MNHNS, CDR2 SASEGT. The CDR3 DNA reads TGTGCCAACAGGGGGGGACTAGCGCCCACCGGGGAGCTGTTTTTT. Translated: CANRGGLAPTGELFF.

As regards this clonotype: A much larger clone sits a single nucleotide away, making a read error possible. DNA for the CDR3: TGTGCCAGCAGTTTACAAAGCTCTGGGGGCAACGTCCTGACTTTC. It codes for CASSLQSSGGNVLTF. V and J are TRBV12-3 or TRBV12-4 and TRBJ2-6, with D perhaps assigned TRBD1 or TRBD2 (5 bases each). The CDR3 spans 15 residues.

This chain uses TRBV4-3 with TRBJ2-3; D is unclear. The V and J ends lost 0 bases and 7 bases respectively, with 26 bases between them. Germline CDR1 reads LGHNA; CDR2 reads YSLEER. The CDR3 is made up of 19 amino acids. CDR3 amino acids: CASSQDLGVRRGARNTQYF. CDR3 bases: TGCGCCAGCAGCCAAGATTTAGGCGTGAGACGAGGAGCTAGGAATACGCAGTATTTT.

Notes on this clonotype: As the CDR3 is not closed by the conserved phenylalanine or tryptophan, this likely results from a read error. The V and J genes are TRBV7-9 and TRBJ1-2; the match to TRBD1 covers 8 bases. Losses at the gene ends were 2 bases for V and 3 bases for J; bases not matched to a gene: 5. The germline V gene has CDR1 SEHNR and CDR2 FQNEAQ (reference sequence). The CDR3 consists of 15 residues. This CDR3 reads CASSLRTGRDYGYTL. The CDR3 region has the DNA TGTGCCAGCAGCTTACGGACAGGGAGGGACTATGGCTACACCTTA.

Details on this clonotype: One end of the junction does not line up with germline, which may come from a read error. The chain carries TRBV11-3 and TRBJ2-2; 9 bases agree with TRBD1. The CDR3 is 15 amino acids. In germline, CDR1 is SGHNT, CDR2 YENEEA. This chain's CDR3 is CTSSPRQGVTGEPFF. The CDR3 DNA follows: TGTACCAGCAGCCCAAGACAGGGGGTCACCGGGGAGCCGTTTTTT.

The chain has TRBV11-2 and TRBJ2-3; D is unresolved. The J call is in doubt because the DNA end fits TRBJ1-5 better. The CDR3 covers 15 residues. CDR1 is SGHAT, CDR2 FQNNGV, per germline. CDR3 sequence reads: CASSSTTTPTDMQHF. In nucleotides, the CDR3 is TGTGCCAGCAGCTCGACGACTACCCCCACAGATATGCAGCATTTT.

About this clonotype itself: Since no conserved phenylalanine or tryptophan closes the CDR3, a read error is the likely cause. The gene calls are TRBV11-2 and TRBJ1-3; TRBD1 might be the D (5 bases). The CDR3 length is 16 residues. Germline loops: CDR1 SGHAT, CDR2 FQNNGV. The CDR3 here is CASSLPHAGTESTIYY. CDR3 nucleotide sequence: TGTGCTAGCAGCTTACCCCATGCAGGGACGGAGAGCACCATATATTAT.

Worth noting for this clonotype: Germline and junction disagree at one end, which may indicate a read error. V usage is TRBV11-3 and J usage is TRBJ2-1; possibly TRBD1 for D (5 bases). The CDR3 covers 13 residues. Germline CDR1 and CDR2: SGHNT and YENEEA. DNA of the CDR3: TGTGCCAGCAGCCTCAGACAGAACAATGTGCAGTTCTTC. This sequence encodes CASSLRQNNVQFF.

On this clonotype: This may be a read error: a much more frequent sequence differs by one nucleotide. The chain couples TRBV20-1 to TRBJ1-4; D may be TRBD1 (6 bases). The ends were cut back, 6 bases at V and 6 bases at J, with 20 bases in the middle. CDR3 size: 15 residues. Germline assignment: CDR1 DFQATT and CDR2 SNEGSKA (reference sequence). The CDR3, as DNA: TGCAGTGCAAGCGGAACCGGGGGGCGGGATGAAAAACTGTTTTTT. The encoded protein is CSASGTGGRDEKLFF.

As to this clonotype: With a much larger clone just one base away, this may be a read error. The chain joins TRBV6-2 or TRBV6-3 to TRBJ2-1; TRBD1 agrees at 7 bases. CDR1 and CDR2 (germline): MNHEY, SVGEGT. CDR3 size: 15 residues. The CDR3 DNA reads TGTGCCAGCAACAAACCGGGACAGTTCTACAATGGGCAGTTCTTC. Its protein is CASNKPGQFYNGQFF.

Of note for this clonotype: A much more abundant neighbour one base away suggests this may be a read error. The J gene is TRBJ1-1, the V gene TRBV20-1; D might be TRBD1 (6 bases). This CDR3 has 12 amino acids. The V end was cut by 2 bases, the J end by 4 bases, with 8 bases between. Germline loops: CDR1 DFQATT, CDR2 SNEGSKA (reference sequence). For the CDR3, the DNA is TGCAGTGCTAGACAGGGGAGCACTGAAGCTTTCTTT. It specifies CSARQGSTEAFF.

The genes are TRBV6-1 and TRBJ2-7; tentative D call: TRBD2 (6 bases). The CDR3 runs 14 residues. Germline CDR1 is MNHNS and CDR2 is SASEGT. Trimming took 9 bases from V and 3 from J, leaving 18 bases between them. The DNA for the CDR3 is TGTGCCAGAAGCACACCGGGACTCAGCTACGAGCAGTACTTC. Its protein is CARSTPGLSYEQYF.

This clonotype was observed many times. The chain links TRBV29-1 to TRBJ2-5; D is unresolved. Trimming stripped 3 bases from V and 5 bases from J, with 1 base between. The germline V gene has CDR1 SQVTM and CDR2 ANQGSEA. This CDR3 region has 9 residues. CDR3 nucleotides: TGCAGCGTTGATGAGACCCAGTACTTC. This encodes CSVDETQYF.

To note about this clonotype: A read error may account for a junction end that differs from germline. CDR3 in DNA: TGCGCCAACAGCTTTGACCCGGAGGGGGGTTCCTACTATGAGCAGTTCTTC. Amino acids: CANSFDPEGGSYYEQFF. The rearrangement links TRBV5-1 to TRBJ2-1; D tentatively reads TRBD1 or TRBD2 (6 bases each). This CDR3 is built from 17 residues. The germline CDR1 and CDR2 sequences are SGHRS and YFSETQ.

Regarding this clonotype: One end of the junction fails to match germline, which may point to a read error. CDR3 bases: TGTACCAGCAGCTTAGGACTAGAGACCCAGTACTTC. Amino acids: CTSSLGLETQYF. This chain joins TRBV11-2 and TRBJ2-5; the D gene is possibly TRBD2 (5 bases). Germline CDR1 and CDR2: SGHAT and FQNNGV. The CDR3 runs 12 residues.